This TCR beta chain was sequenced in a study of PD-L1 blockade in urothelial cancer. Regarding the study as a whole: Patients who had durable benefit saw their tumor-associated blood clones expand more at 3 weeks.

Method: immunoSEQ multiplex PCR; TCRdb's copy keeps in-frame clones and lacks some. The sample yields some 80,000 clones, 85% seen once. Time point in this sample: pretreatment peripheral blood. CDR3 size: 12 residues. Between the trimmed V and J ends, which lost 2 bases and 8 bases, there was a span of 9 bases. Germline lookup yields CDR1 MDHEN and CDR2 SYDVKM. As to this clone: Its antigen remains unidentified.

This clonotype was sampled from a middle-aged man with urothelial cancer. The V and J genes are TRBV28 and TRBJ1-2; D is uncertain. The sample in question was PBMCs, obtained around atezolizumab (anti-PD-L1) treatment. CDR3 nucleotide sequence: TGTGCCAGCAGTTTAAGGGAGTGGGGCTACACCTTC. Protein: CASSLREWGYTF.